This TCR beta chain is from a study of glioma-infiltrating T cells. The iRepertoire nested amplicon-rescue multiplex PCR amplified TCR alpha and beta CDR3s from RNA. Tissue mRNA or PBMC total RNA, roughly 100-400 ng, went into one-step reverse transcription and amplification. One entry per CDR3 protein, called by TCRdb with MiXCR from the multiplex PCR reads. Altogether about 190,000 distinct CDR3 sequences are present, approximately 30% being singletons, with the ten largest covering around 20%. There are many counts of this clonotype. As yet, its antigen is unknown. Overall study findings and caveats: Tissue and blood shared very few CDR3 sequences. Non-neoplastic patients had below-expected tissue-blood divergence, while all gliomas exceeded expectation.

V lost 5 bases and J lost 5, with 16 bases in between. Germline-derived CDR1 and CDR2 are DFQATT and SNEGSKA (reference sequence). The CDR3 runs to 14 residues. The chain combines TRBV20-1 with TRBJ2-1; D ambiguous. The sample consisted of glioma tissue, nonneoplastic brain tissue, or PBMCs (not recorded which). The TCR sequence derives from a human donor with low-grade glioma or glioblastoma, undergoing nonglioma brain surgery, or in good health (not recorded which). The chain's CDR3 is CSALRSSLHNEQFF. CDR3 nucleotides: TGCAGTGCTCTCCGGAGCTCGTTACACAATGAGCAGTTCTTC.